This TCR beta chain was identified during a study of shared clonotypes between healthy human individuals. Study overall: Donor composition was a couple of women and a few men, aged 18 to 49. Used for every donor were three CD4 naive, three CD4 memory, two CD8 naive and one CD8 memory plate.

Comments on this clone: What it binds is unknown.

Sequenced by immunoSEQ multiplex PCR; TCRdb stores in-frame clones only, minus some. The sample yields 2 million to 2.5 million clones, almost 96% seen once. CDR3 length: 12 residues. From germline, CDR1 is MGHRA and CDR2 YSYEKL. V gave up 4 bases and J gave up 14 bases; unmatched junction bases: 7. Study-level findings and limits: The researchers took only blood, and tissue repertoires probably look different. Shared clonotypes: about 4.6% naive CD4, 3% to 3.5% naive CD8, about 2.2% memory CD4, under 0.5% memory CD8.

The V gene is TRBV4-1, the J gene TRBJ2-3; 9 nucleotides match TRBD2. This TCR was recovered from a man aged 18 to 30 in good health. The specimen sequenced was naive CD4+ T cells sorted from blood. Subset in this sample: CD45RA+ positively selected. CDR3 loop: CASSPIAGDTYF. CDR3 nucleotide sequence: TGCGCCAGCAGCCCCATAGCGGGAGATACGTATTTT.